This T cell receptor beta chain was observed in a study of control samples from healthy donors and cancer patients. TCRdb keeps only in-frame clones here, not all; method: immunoSEQ multiplex PCR. The profile shows more than 140,000 clones, about 89% of them singletons. The CDR3 covers 17 residues. CDR1 is MDHEN and CDR2 is SYDVKM in the germline V gene. V shed 6 bases, J shed 3 bases, and the junction held 9 bases outside the gene matches. The chain uses TRBV28 and TRBJ2-6; TRBD1 agrees at 9 bases. The sample consisted of blood. This clonotype originated in a man in his late teens or twenties in good health. This CDR3 reads CASSETGGRVGANVLTF. CDR3 nucleotide sequence: TGTGCCAGCAGCGAGACAGGGGGAAGAGTTGGGGCCAACGTCCTGACTTTC.